Listed below are T cell receptor beta chains from one sample, sequenced in a study of CD8+ T cells in alopecia areata. Using immunoSEQ multiplex PCR, the repertoire was profiled, and TCRdb retains in-frame clones only, with some absent. The sample consists of some 120,000 clones, over 60% of them appearing once. The material was CD4+ T cells sorted from blood, obtained at week 4, from a patient treated with tofacitinib. The receptors here all came from a human donor with alopecia areata. CDR3s include the opening cysteine and the closing phenylalanine or tryptophan.

J,V,CDR3
TRBJ1-5,TRBV19,CASSGRHRFSYQPQHF
TRBJ2-3,TRBV5-1,CASSLNVRPTSTDTQYF
TRBJ2-7,TRBV30,CAWSLGLYEQYF
TRBJ1-5,TRBV28,CASSFRVWGRQPQHF
TRBJ1-2,TRBV4-2,CASSHNTGEGFYGYTF
TRBJ2-5,TRBV11-1,CASSPRQGFGETQYF
TRBJ2-7,TRBV4-2,CASSPSSGFIEQYF
TRBJ2-1,TRBV18,CASSGTGSRDEQFF
TRBJ1-1,TRBV19,CASSGGTAYTEAFF
TRBJ2-2,TRBV5-1,CASSLQGADTGELFF
TRBJ1-2,TRBV30,CAWSLYAWGGGYTF
TRBJ1-3,TRBV7-2,CASSLGKLLSGNTIYF
TRBJ1-6,TRBV4-3,CASSQDQGSNSPLHF
TRBJ2-1,TRBV23-1,CARRSEQFF
TRBJ2-7,TRBV7-4,CASSLPTGGRSLSGFEQYF
TRBJ1-2,TRBV2,CASSEIGQGAKGYTF
TRBJ2-5,TRBV6-6,CASYRGGLQETQYF
TRBJ1-5,TRBV30,CAWSPGDNHQPQHF
TRBJ2-7,TRBV28,CASTPNQGAAYEQYF
TRBJ2-3,TRBV7-2,CASSLVADTQYF
TRBJ2-7,TRBV5-1,CASSFGVQDEQYF
TRBJ1-1,TRBV29-1,CSVEAGLGTEAFF
TRBJ2-3,TRBV4-3,CASSQELGGSTDTQYF
TRBJ1-6,TRBV4-3,CASSQDYRNSPLHF
TRBJ2-5,TRBV29-1,CSVGPGGQETQYF
TRBJ2-7,TRBV4-3,CASSLTASGRTSYEQYF
TRBJ2-7,TRBV6-5,CASTRSNADSYEQYF
TRBJ2-1,TRBV10-3,CAISQAGARGDEQFF
TRBJ2-1,TRBV25-1,CASSESAGGPLRYNEQFF
TRBJ2-2,TRBV29-1,CSGRPPNTGELFF
TRBJ2-3,TRBV6-5,CASSYSGGTGNTQYF
TRBJ2-2,TRBV29-1,CSSSWGTGELFF
TRBJ2-2,TRBV28,CASQRDTGELFF
TRBJ2-5,TRBV4-3,CASSQGTSGAQETQYF
TRBJ2-1,TRBV5-1,CASSSLRDDDHEQFF
TRBJ2-1,TRBV7-8,CASSARVVSGGLNEQFF
TRBJ2-7,TRBV29-1,CSVDGQGSYEQYF
TRBJ2-5,TRBV10-3,CAISDDETQYF
TRBJ1-4,TRBV27,CASSFFGEGFGEKLFF
TRBJ1-1,TRBV27,CASSSSGVRTEAFF
TRBJ1-1,TRBV14,CASSQEQGVAFF
TRBJ2-6,TRBV10-3,CAISGSGAGANVLTF
TRBJ2-2,TRBV5-4,CASSPPGGRAHTGELFF
TRBJ1-1,TRBV18,CASSLRPGDTEAFF